The T cell receptor (beta chain) under discussion was sequenced for a study of T cells in women clearing cervical HPV infection (dated by TCRdb to the late 2010s). Regarding the research as a whole: The cases were about 23 women with histologically confirmed HPV16-related CIN3 or worse, and 2 of those women had invasive cancers. The controls were 25 women whose single incident HPV16 infection cleared within 12 months with no development of precancer or cancer. Blood from cases was collected at the visit where the lesion was first found, while blood from controls was collected once the infection could no longer be detected. Among cases, blood sampling came a median of roughly 150 days after lesion detection, with an interquartile range of roughly 85 to 230 days. Since only a few of the women had HLA typing available, the possibility that HLA type was acting as a confounder could not be ruled out. This exploratory proof-of-principle case-control study, nested within the Guanacaste HPV Natural History Study in Costa Rica, compared TCR repertoires among women with different cervical HPV16 outcomes. Cases and controls were matched on age within five years and on year of sample collection. Cases had a median age of approximately 32 years compared with about 40 for controls, and baseline characteristics showed no significant differences between the groups. In the parent cohort, 8,500 to 12,000 women aged 18 or older were enrolled in Guanacaste, Costa Rica, during about 1993 to 1995 and were followed for more than 6 years. As quality controls, five blinded duplicates were added to each group, bringing the total to roughly 60 samples made up of 50 or so participants and 10 replicates.

Every participant had a single incident cervical HPV16 infection, and women with prevalent HPV16 infections were excluded. Cervical HPV DNA was detected with MY09/MY11 PCR, and genotyping was done with dot-blot hybridization. Roughly 15 mL of heparinized blood was centrifuged, after which the buffy coat was aliquoted, frozen at -30 degrees C, and then stored at -80 degrees C. QIAGEN kits were used to extract genomic DNA from buffy coat specimens. The germline V gene sets CDR1 to SGHTA and CDR2 to FQGNSA. Its CDR3 holds 15 amino acids, cysteine through phenylalanine. The DNA shown is the part of the CDR3 that was read: 36 bases, in frame from base 1. V gives up 6 bases and J gives up 3 bases, and the segment between their germline ends measures 18 bases. Comments on this clone: Its recognized antigen is unknown. The sequenced fragment ends 3 residues before the CDR3 boundary, so the rest is inferred from the germline J gene.

TCR beta CDR3 regions were amplified by multiplex PCR using the immunoSEQ assay from an average of roughly 1,100 ng genomic DNA per sample. The assay corrected primer bias using a complete synthetic TCR repertoire to establish an amplification baseline. The amplicons were sequenced on the Illumina platform. The authors processed their data as follows. Error correction of the sequences involved clustering with frequency ratios plus a modified nearest-neighbor algorithm, after which the sequences were analyzed in the immunoSEQ Analyzer using IMGT gene definitions. At each rarefaction depth, TCR richness and evenness were averaged across 20 rarefaction repeats, and any sample with fewer sequences than the depth was left out. V, D and J gene relative abundances were compared between groups with Wilcoxon rank sum tests, applying FDR correction. An intraclass correlation of approximately 96% for TCR richness and an average of around 71% across 65 or so gene segments were obtained from the blinded duplicates. The table was pulled from immuneACCESS by TCRdb, which kept in-frame rearrangements only. Such tables lose some clones; where checked, under half of the loss comes from unresolved V genes, and the rest has no known cause. V, J and clone size are taken as reported in that table, and D and trimming were inferred from the DNA itself. The table of this sample itemizes 25,000 to 35,000 clones. In total, the top ten clones hold under 20% of the sample.

Study-wide conclusions, independent of this receptor: Lower TRBV6-7 relative abundance was observed in cases than in controls (roughly 0.12% versus 0.15%; Bonferroni P = 0.0008). Whether associations preceded infection or resulted from infection could not be shown with the cross-sectional design, and effector/memory subsets and HPV-specific T cells were not isolated. Because T-cell numbers per sample were unknown, differences in richness could reflect varying T-cell content rather than repertoire biology. Across sequencing depths, CIN3+ cases showed significantly higher TCR repertoire richness than controls, but evenness did not differ between the groups. By combining richness with V gene abundances, random forest classifiers separated cases from controls with an estimated AUC of roughly 0.8.

The specimen sequenced was blood buffy coat. This TCR was recovered from a woman between 18 and 70 years old with a cervical HPV16 infection that either progressed to CIN3+ or cleared (not recorded which). Recombination connected TRBV7-2 to TRBJ2-7; a weak D assignment points to TRBD2 (6 bases agree). CDR3 loop: CASSRSAGSSYEQYF. Partial CDR3 DNA: TGTGCCAGCAGTCGATCTGCGGGGAGCAGCTACGAG.